This is a list of T cell receptor beta chains from one sample in a study of T cell repertoires in cytomegalovirus infection. Their specific antigens are unknown. TCRdb called the reads again in MiXCR, with one record for every CDR3 protein. The sample contains 550,000 to 700,000 distinct CDR3 sequences, about 39% of which appear only once. Sequenced here: cultured PBMCs, sampled from culture after CMV antigen stimulation. These receptors were taken from a human donor in good health (CMV status not recorded). Some clones in this sample may be carry-over from other donors' samples. Both conserved end residues are part of each CDR3. D genes are given only for firm matches. Clone sizes are given selectively: once, few, many, or a class where the clone is expanded.

V,D,J,size,length,CDR3,DNA
TRBV7-2,TRBD2,TRBJ2-5,NA,18,CASSPGSYGSGSGETQYF,TGTGCCAGCAGCCCGGGCTCGTACGGTAGCGGGAGCGGAGAGACCCAGTACTTC
TRBV7-6,NA,TRBJ2-1,NA,16,CASSPKGRAVGGEQFF,TGTGCCAGCAGCCCTAAAGGTAGGGCAGTTGGGGGTGAGCAGTTCTTC
TRBV12-3/TRBV12-4,TRBD1,TRBJ2-5,few,13,CASSTGTAVAQYF,TGTGCCAGCAGTACCGGGACAGCGGTAGCCCAGTACTTC
TRBV7-6,NA,TRBJ2-2,few,13,CASSALKGGELFF,TGTGCCAGCAGCGCCCTTAAGGGCGGGGAGCTGTTTTTT
TRBV19,TRBD1,TRBJ2-3,NA,16,CASTSRRDRGTDTQYF,TGTGCCAGTACCTCCAGGCGGGACAGGGGTACAGATACGCAGTATTTT
TRBV7-2,NA,TRBJ2-1,few,13,CASSFRIMNEQFF,TGTGCCAGCAGCTTCCGCATAATGAATGAGCAGTTCTTC
TRBV15,NA,TRBJ1-5,few,13,CATSRDRVSPQHF,TGTGCCACCAGCAGAGATAGAGTTTCGCCCCAGCATTTT
TRBV7-9,NA,TRBJ2-1,NA,12,CASSRGWNEQFF,TGTGCCAGCAGCAGGGGATGGAATGAGCAGTTCTTC
TRBV2,TRBD2,TRBJ2-7,NA,10,CASTGRGLYF,TGTGCCAGCACAGGGAGGGGTCTGTACTTC
TRBV5-4,NA,TRBJ2-1,few,16,CASSLAGQRTYNEQFF,TGTGCCAGCAGCTTGGCCGGACAGCGAACATACAATGAGCAGTTCTTC
TRBV4-2,TRBD1,TRBJ2-5,NA,16,CASSQRGTGGEETQYF,TGTGCCAGCAGCCAGAGGGGGACAGGGGGAGAAGAGACCCAGTACTTC
TRBV7-4,NA,TRBJ2-1,NA,16,CASSLGLGLADDEQFF,TGTGCCAGCAGCTTAGGTCTCGGGCTAGCCGACGACGAGCAGTTCTTC
TRBV7-6,NA,TRBJ1-1,NA,16,CASSPYSGTVNTEAFF,TGTGCCAGCAGCCCCTACTCCGGGACGGTGAACACTGAAGCTTTCTTT
TRBV7-9,NA,TRBJ1-5,NA,12,CASSSAFQPQHF,TGTGCCAGCAGCTCAGCTTTTCAGCCCCAGCATTTT
TRBV4-1,NA,TRBJ2-1,once,14,CASSSRLKNNEQFF,TGTGCCAGCAGCTCAAGACTAAAAAACAATGAGCAGTTCTTC
TRBV6-6,TRBD1,TRBJ2-7,few,14,CASRMDRSSYEQYF,TGTGCCAGCAGGATGGACAGGTCGTCCTACGAGCAGTACTTC
TRBV29-1,TRBD1,TRBJ1-2,NA,15,CSVEDPDREGYGYTF,TGCAGCGTTGAAGATCCAGACAGGGAGGGCTATGGCTACACCTTC
TRBV4-1,TRBD2,TRBJ2-2,many,22,CASSLRGVPGTSVSVKAGELFF,TGCGCCAGCAGCCTAAGAGGGGTCCCCGGGACTAGCGTATCTGTAAAGGCCGGGGAGCTGTTTTTT
TRBV12-3/TRBV12-4,NA,TRBJ2-5,NA,13,CASSFDSPGTQYF,TGTGCCAGCAGTTTCGACAGTCCCGGGACCCAGTACTTC
TRBV6-1,NA,TRBJ1-5,NA,14,CASRRGQHHQPQHF,TGTGCCAGCCGGCGAGGACAGCATCATCAGCCCCAGCATTTT
TRBV7-9,TRBD2,TRBJ2-7,few,15,CASSLTLAASYEQYF,TGTGCCAGCAGCTTAACCCTAGCGGCGTCCTACGAGCAGTACTTC
TRBV6-5,NA,TRBJ2-6,few,15,CASTERNSGANVLTF,TGTGCCAGCACGGAACGGAACTCTGGGGCCAACGTCCTGACTTTC
TRBV5-1,NA,TRBJ1-2,many,13,CASSLDGYYGYTF,TGCGCCAGCAGCTTGGACGGTTACTATGGCTACACCTTC
TRBV14,TRBD2,TRBJ2-1,few,17,CASSPLPGLEGYNEQFF,TGTGCCAGCAGCCCGCTCCCCGGACTAGAAGGCTACAATGAGCAGTTCTTC
TRBV19,TRBD2,TRBJ2-3,once,18,CASSSRASGGGLADTQYF,TGTGCCAGTAGCAGCAGGGCGAGCGGGGGGGGATTGGCGGATACGCAGTATTTT
TRBV2,TRBD2,TRBJ2-5,NA,15,CASSEEASGQETQYF,TGTGCCAGCAGTGAAGAGGCTAGCGGGCAAGAGACCCAGTACTTC
TRBV7-2,TRBD2,TRBJ2-3,NA,16,CASSLVGLGGGDTQYF,TGTGCCAGCAGCTTAGTGGGTCTCGGCGGGGGGGATACGCAGTATTTT
TRBV28,TRBD1,TRBJ1-6,few,14,CASSYRGWNSPLHF,TGTGCCAGCAGTTACAGGGGTTGGAATTCACCCCTCCACTTT
TRBV6-5,TRBD1,TRBJ1-1,NA,17,CASSRTTGEGVNTEAFF,TGTGCCAGCAGTCGCACCACAGGGGAAGGGGTGAACACTGAAGCTTTCTTT
TRBV7-2,NA,TRBJ1-2,NA,14,CASSLGGAFYGYTF,TGTGCCAGCAGCTTAGGGGGGGCTTTCTATGGCTACACCTTC
TRBV27,TRBD1,TRBJ1-5,few,14,CASNKQGSNQPQHF,TGTGCCAGCAACAAACAGGGGAGCAATCAGCCCCAGCATTTT
TRBV6-6,NA,TRBJ2-1,NA,14,CASSYGVSGNEQFF,TGTGCCAGCAGTTACGGTGTTAGCGGCAATGAGCAGTTCTTC
TRBV19,NA,TRBJ2-1,NA,16,CASSKLTAGEGNEQFF,TGTGCCAGTAGTAAGCTTACGGCAGGGGAGGGGAATGAGCAGTTCTTC
TRBV7-2,NA,TRBJ2-5,few,17,CASSLKASVRGWETQYF,TGTGCCAGCAGCTTAAAGGCTAGCGTAAGGGGCTGGGAGACCCAGTACTTC
TRBV4-2,NA,TRBJ1-4,NA,17,CASSPYRASSTNEKLFF,TGTGCCAGCAGCCCCTACCGCGCATCCTCAACTAATGAAAAACTGTTTTTT
TRBV4-2,NA,TRBJ2-3,NA,15,CASSQGEGGTDTQYF,TGTGCCAGCAGCCAAGGGGAAGGGGGCACAGATACGCAGTATTTT
TRBV7-6,NA,TRBJ2-1,NA,16,CASSPQVPSSYNEQFF,TGTGCCAGCAGCCCACAGGTCCCAAGCTCCTACAATGAGCAGTTCTTC
TRBV6-2/TRBV6-3,TRBD2,TRBJ2-2,few,16,CASSRTSGTYTGELFF,TGTGCCAGCAGCCGGACTAGCGGGACTTACACCGGGGAGCTGTTTTTT
TRBV4-1,NA,TRBJ2-2,few,14,CASSLLSGTGELFF,TGTGCCAGCAGCCTCCTCTCGGGGACCGGGGAGCTGTTTTTT
TRBV28,TRBD2,TRBJ2-5,NA,15,CASSSTKRGRETQYF,TGTGCCAGCAGCTCCACAAAGCGGGGACGGGAGACCCAGTACTTC